This T cell receptor beta chain was sequenced in a study of T cell repertoires in cytomegalovirus infection. Study-wide findings and caveats: HLA-C-restricted, CMV-specific TCR beta clonotypes were dominant ex vivo.

In regard to this clonotype: Its antigen is undetermined.

Trimming removed 1 base from V and 5 bases from J, with 14 bases in between. The germline gives CDR1 SGHAT, CDR2 FQDESV (reference sequence). CDR3 length equals 15 residues. TCRdb redid the calling of the reads with MiXCR, one entry per CDR3 protein. The repertoire has 650,000 to 850,000 distinct CDR3 sequences, about 28% of them found once; the top ten carry 10% to 15%. The TCR sequence derives from a human donor in good health (CMV status not recorded). Some clones in this sample may be carry-over from other donors' samples. This specimen consisted of cultured CD8+ T cells from PBMCs, obtained from culture after CMV antigen stimulation. V gene TRBV11-1 combines with J gene TRBJ2-5; D ambiguous. As DNA, the CDR3 is TGTGCCAGCAGCTTAGGGAATTCGCGCTGGGAGACCCAGTACTTC. Residues: CASSLGNSRWETQYF.